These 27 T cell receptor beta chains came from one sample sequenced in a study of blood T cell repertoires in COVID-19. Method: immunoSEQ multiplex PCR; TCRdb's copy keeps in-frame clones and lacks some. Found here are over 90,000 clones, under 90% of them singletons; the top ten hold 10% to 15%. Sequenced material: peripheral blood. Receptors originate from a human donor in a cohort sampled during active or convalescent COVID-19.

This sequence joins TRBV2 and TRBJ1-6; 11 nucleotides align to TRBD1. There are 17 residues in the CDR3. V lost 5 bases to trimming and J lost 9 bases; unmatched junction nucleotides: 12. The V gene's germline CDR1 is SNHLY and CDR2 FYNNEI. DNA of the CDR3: TGTGCCAGCAGTCGGACAGGGGGCGAGAGATGGTCTTCACCCCTCCACTTT. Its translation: CASSRTGGERWSSPLHF.

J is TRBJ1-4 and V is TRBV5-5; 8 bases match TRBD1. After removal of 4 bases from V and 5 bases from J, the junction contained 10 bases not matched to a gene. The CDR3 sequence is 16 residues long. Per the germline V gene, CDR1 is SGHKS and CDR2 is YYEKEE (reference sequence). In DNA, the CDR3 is TGTGCCAGCAGCCTCCAGGGGGCGCGGGGGAATGAAAAACTGTTTTTT. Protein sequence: CASSLQGARGNEKLFF.

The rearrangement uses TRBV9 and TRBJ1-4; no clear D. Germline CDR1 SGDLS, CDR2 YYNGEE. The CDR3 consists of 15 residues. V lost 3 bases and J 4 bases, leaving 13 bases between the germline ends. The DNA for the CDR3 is TGTGCCAGCAGCGGAGGGCTGCTGCGTAATGAAAAACTGTTTTTT. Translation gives CASSGGLLRNEKLFF.

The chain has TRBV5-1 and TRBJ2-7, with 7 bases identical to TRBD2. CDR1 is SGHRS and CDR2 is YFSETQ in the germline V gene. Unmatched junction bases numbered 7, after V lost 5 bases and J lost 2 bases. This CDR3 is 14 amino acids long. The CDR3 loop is CASSSQAGTYEQYF. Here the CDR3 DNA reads TGCGCCAGCAGTTCCCAAGCGGGAACCTACGAGCAGTACTTC.

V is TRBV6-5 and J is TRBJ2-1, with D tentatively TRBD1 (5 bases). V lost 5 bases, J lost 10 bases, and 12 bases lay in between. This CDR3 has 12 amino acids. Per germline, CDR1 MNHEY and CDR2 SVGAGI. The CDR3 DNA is TGTGCCAGCAGTCCAGGGTGGCGGGAGCAGTTCTTC. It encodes CASSPGWREQFF.

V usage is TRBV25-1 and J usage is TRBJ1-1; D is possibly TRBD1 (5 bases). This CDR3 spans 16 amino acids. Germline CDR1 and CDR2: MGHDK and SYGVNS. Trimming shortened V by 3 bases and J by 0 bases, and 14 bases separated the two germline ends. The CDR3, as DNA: TGTGCCAGCAGTGATCAACACAGGCCCCTGAACACTGAAGCTTTCTTT. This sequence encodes CASSDQHRPLNTEAFF.

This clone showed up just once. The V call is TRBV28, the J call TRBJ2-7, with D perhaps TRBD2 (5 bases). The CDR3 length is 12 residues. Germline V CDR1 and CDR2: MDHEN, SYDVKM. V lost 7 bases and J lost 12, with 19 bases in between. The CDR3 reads CASTPFGGRRYF. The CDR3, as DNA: TGTGCCAGCACCCCTTTTGGAGGTAGGAGGTACTTC.

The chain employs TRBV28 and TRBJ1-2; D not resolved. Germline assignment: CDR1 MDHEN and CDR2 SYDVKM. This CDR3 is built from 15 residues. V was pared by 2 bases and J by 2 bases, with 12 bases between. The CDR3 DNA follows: TGTGCCAGCAGTTTACTTTTCACAGCAAACTATGGCTACACCTTC. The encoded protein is CASSLLFTANYGYTF.

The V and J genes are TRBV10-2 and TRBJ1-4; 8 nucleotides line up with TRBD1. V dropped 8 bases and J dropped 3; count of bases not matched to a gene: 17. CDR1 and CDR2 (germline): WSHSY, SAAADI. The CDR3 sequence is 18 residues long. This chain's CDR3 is CASFGTGTGGDSNEKLFF. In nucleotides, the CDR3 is TGCGCCAGCTTTGGGACCGGGACAGGTGGAGACTCTAATGAAAAACTGTTTTTT.

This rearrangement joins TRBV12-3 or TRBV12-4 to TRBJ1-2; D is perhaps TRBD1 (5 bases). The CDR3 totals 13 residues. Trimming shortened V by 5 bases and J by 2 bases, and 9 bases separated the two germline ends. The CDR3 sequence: CASSRKGNYGYTF. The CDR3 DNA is TGTGCCAGCAGTCGAAAGGGGAACTATGGCTACACCTTC.

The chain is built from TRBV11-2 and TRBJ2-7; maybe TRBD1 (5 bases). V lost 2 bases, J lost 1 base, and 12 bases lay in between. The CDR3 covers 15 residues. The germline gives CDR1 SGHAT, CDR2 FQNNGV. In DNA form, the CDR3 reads TGTGCCAGCAGCTTACTGACAGTGGGTTCCTACGAGCAGTACTTC. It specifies CASSLLTVGSYEQYF.

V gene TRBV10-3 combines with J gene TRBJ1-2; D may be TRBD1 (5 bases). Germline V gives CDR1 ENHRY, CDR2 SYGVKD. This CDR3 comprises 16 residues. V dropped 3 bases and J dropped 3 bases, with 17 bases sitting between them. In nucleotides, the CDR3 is TGTGCCATCAGTGAATCAGGGTGGGTTATTGACTATGGCTACACCTTC. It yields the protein CAISESGWVIDYGYTF.

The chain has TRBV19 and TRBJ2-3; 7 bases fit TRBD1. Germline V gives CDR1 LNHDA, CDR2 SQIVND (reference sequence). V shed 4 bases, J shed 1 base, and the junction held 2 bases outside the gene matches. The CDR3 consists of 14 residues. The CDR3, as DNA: TGTGCCAGTAGTAGCGGACAGGGCACAGATACGCAGTATTTT. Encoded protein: CASSSGQGTDTQYF.

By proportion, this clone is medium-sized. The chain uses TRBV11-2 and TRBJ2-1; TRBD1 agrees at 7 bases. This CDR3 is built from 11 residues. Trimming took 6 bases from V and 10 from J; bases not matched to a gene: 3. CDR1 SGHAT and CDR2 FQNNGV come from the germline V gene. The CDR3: CASSQGQEQFF. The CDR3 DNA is TGTGCCAGCAGTCAGGGACAGGAGCAGTTCTTC.

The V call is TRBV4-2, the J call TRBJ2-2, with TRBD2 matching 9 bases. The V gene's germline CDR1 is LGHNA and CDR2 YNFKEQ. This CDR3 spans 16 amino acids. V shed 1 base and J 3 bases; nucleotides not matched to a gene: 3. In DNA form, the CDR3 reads TGTGCCAGCAGCCAAGGAATAGCGGGGGACACCGGGGAGCTGTTTTTT. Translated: CASSQGIAGDTGELFF.

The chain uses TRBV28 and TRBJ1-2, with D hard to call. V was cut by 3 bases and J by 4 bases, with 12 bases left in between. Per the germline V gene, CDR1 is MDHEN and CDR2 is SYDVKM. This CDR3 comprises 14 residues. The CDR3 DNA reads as TGTGCCAGCAGTTTGGAGGGTCCTCCCTATGGCTACACCTTC. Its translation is CASSLEGPPYGYTF.

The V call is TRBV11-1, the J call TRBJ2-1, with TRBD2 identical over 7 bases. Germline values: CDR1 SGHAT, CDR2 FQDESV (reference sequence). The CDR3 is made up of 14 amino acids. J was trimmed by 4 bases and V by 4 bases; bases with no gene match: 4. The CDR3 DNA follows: TGTGCCAGCAGCTCCGGGACTAAATACAATGAGCAGTTCTTC. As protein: CASSSGTKYNEQFF.

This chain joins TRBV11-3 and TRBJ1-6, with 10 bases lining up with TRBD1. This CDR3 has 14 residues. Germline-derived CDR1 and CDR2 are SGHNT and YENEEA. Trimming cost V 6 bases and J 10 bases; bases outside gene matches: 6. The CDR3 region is CASRSGTGVSPLHF. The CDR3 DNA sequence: TGTGCCAGCAGATCCGGGACAGGGGTCTCACCCCTCCACTTT. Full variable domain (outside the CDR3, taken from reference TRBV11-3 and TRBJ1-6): EAGVVQSPRYKIIEKKQPVAFWCNPISGHNTLYWYLQNLGQGPELLIRYENEEAVDDSQLPKDRFSAERLKGVDSTLKIQPAELGDSAVYLCASRSGTGVSPLHFGNGTRLTVT.

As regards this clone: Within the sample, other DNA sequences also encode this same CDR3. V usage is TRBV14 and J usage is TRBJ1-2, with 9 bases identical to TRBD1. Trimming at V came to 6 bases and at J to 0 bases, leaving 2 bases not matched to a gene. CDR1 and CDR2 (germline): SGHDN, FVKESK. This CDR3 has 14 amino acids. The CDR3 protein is CASSRQGANYGYTF. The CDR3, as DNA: TGTGCCAGCAGTCGACAGGGGGCTAACTATGGCTACACCTTC.

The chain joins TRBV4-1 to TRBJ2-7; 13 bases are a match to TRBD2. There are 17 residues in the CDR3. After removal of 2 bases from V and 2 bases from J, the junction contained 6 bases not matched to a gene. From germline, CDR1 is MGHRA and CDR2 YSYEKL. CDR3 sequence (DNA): TGCGCCAGCAGCCAACCTGGGACTAGCGGGGCCGCCTACGAGCAGTACTTC. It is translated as CASSQPGTSGAAYEQYF.

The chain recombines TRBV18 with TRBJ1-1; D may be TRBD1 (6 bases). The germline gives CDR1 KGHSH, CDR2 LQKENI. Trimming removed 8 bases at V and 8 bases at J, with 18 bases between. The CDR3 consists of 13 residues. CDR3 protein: CASQKNGQNEAFF. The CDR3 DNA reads TGTGCCAGCCAGAAGAACGGACAGAACGAAGCTTTCTTT.

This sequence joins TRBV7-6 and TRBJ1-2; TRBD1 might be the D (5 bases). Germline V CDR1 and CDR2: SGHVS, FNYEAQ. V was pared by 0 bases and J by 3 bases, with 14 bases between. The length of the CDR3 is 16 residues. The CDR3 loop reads CASSLAFYRNYYGYTF. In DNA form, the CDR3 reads TGTGCCAGCAGCTTAGCCTTTTACAGGAATTACTATGGCTACACCTTC.

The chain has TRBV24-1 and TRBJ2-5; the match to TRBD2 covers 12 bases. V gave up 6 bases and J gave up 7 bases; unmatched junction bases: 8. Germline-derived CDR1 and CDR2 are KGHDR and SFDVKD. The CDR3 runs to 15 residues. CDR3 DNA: TGTGCCACCAGTTTGTCTAGCGGGGGGGCCCCGACCCAGTACTTC. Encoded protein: CATSLSSGGAPTQYF.

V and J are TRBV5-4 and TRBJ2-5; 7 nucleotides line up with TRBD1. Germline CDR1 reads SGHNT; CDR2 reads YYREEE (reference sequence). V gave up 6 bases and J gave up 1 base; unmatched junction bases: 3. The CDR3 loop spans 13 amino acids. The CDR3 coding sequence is TGTGCCAGCAAGGGGGCGACCCAAGAGACCCAGTACTTC. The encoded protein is CASKGATQETQYF. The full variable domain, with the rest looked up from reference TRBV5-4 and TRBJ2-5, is ETGVTQSPTHLIKTRGQQVTLRCSSQSGHNTVSWYQQALGQGPQFIFQYYREEENGRGNFPPRFSGLQFPNYSSELNVNALELDDSALYLCASKGATQETQYFGPGTRLLVL.

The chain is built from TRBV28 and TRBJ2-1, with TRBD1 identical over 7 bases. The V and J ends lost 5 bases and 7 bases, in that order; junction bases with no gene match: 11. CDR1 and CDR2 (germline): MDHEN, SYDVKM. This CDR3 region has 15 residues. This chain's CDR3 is CASSLHSGQTNEQFF. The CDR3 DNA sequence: TGTGCCAGCAGTCTACACTCGGGACAGACGAATGAGCAGTTCTTC. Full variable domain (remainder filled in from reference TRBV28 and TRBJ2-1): DVKVTQSSRYLVKRTGEKVFLECVQDMDHENMFWYRQDPGLGLRLIYFSYDVKMKEKGDIPEGYSVSREKKERFSLILESASTNQTSMYLCASSLHSGQTNEQFFGPGTRLTVL.

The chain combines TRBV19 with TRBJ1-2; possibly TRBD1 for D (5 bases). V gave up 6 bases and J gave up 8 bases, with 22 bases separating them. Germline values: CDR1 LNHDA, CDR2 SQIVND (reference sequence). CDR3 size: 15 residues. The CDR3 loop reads CASREDSGRLGGYTF. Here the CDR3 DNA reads TGTGCCAGTAGAGAGGATTCAGGGCGTCTGGGGGGCTACACCTTC.

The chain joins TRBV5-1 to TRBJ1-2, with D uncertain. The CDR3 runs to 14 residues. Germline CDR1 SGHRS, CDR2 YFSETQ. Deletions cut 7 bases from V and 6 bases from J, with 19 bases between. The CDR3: CASRPDWPTDGYTF. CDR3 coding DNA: TGCGCCAGCCGCCCCGACTGGCCCACGGATGGCTACACCTTC.